The rows below give T cell receptor beta chains drawn from one sample of a study of OX40 agonist ivuxolimab in advanced cancers. The assay was immunoSEQ multiplex PCR, and TCRdb's table has in-frame clones only and misses some. The top ten hold around 25% of the sample, which has around 26,000 clones, roughly 79% seen once. The specimen comprised CD4+ or CD8+ T cells sorted from blood, sampled in a trial of the OX40 agonist ivuxolimab. The receptors shown here come from an adult with an advanced solid tumor such as melanoma, head and neck, liver or kidney cancer. Each CDR3 is given with its conserved first and last residue. Fields, in order: clone size, D gene, V gene, J gene, CDR3 protein, CDR3 DNA. A D gene is named only where the DNA matches it firmly. Some rows mark clone size as missing; the rest say once, few, many or name a class of expanded clone.

few	TRBD1	TRBV19	TRBJ2-5	CASRYRDRVQETQYF	TGTGCCAGTAGATACCGGGACAGGGTACAAGAGACCCAGTACTTC
NA	NA	TRBV30	TRBJ2-5	CAFLPGDWETQYF	TGTGCCTTTTTGCCAGGGGATTGGGAGACCCAGTACTTC
medium-sized	NA	TRBV6-1	TRBJ1-6	CASSEAEGGNSPLHF	TGTGCCAGCAGTGAAGCAGAGGGTGGGAATTCACCCCTCCACTTT
NA	NA	TRBV27	TRBJ2-3	CASSLLRVQGTDTQYF	TGTGCCAGCAGTTTATTGCGGGTGCAGGGCACAGATACGCAGTATTTT
NA	NA	TRBV6-5	TRBJ2-1	CASSAYGAGEQFF	TGTGCCAGCAGTGCCTACGGGGCCGGTGAGCAGTTCTTC
NA	NA	TRBV10-1	TRBJ2-3	CASSESQSATQYF	TGCGCCAGCAGTGAGTCGCAGTCAGCTACGCAGTATTTT
many	NA	TRBV5-1	TRBJ1-6	CASSLGTAPLHF	TGCGCCAGCAGCTTGGGGACAGCACCCCTCCACTTT
NA	NA	TRBV5-4	TRBJ2-1	CASSADLDDEQFF	TGTGCCAGCAGCGCGGACCTTGACGATGAGCAGTTCTTC
NA	NA	TRBV6-6	TRBJ2-1	CASSYSISRGDAEQFF	TGTGCCAGCAGTTACTCGATCTCGAGGGGGGACGCTGAGCAGTTCTTC
NA	NA	TRBV30	TRBJ2-2	CAWRGQEADTGELFF	TGTGCCTGGAGGGGGCAGGAGGCGGACACCGGGGAGCTGTTTTTT
few	NA	TRBV27	TRBJ1-2	CASSLSGPRVGYTF	TGTGCCAGCAGTTTATCAGGTCCCCGGGTTGGCTACACCTTC
NA	TRBD1	TRBV9	TRBJ1-2	CASSGDRAYGYTF	TGTGCCAGCAGTGGGGACAGGGCCTATGGCTACACCTTC
NA	TRBD1	TRBV10-3	TRBJ2-1	CAISPQGSTGNEQFF	TGTGCCATCAGTCCACAGGGGTCAACCGGCAATGAGCAGTTCTTC
NA	TRBD1	TRBV5-6	TRBJ1-2	CASSSKQGAHGYTF	TGTGCCAGCAGCTCGAAACAGGGGGCCCATGGCTACACCTTC
once	TRBD1	TRBV2	TRBJ1-5	CASSGTGNNQPQHF	TGTGCCAGCTCCGGGACAGGGAACAATCAGCCCCAGCATTTT
once	TRBD2	TRBV20-1	TRBJ2-5	CSAGGLETQYF	TGCAGCGCGGGAGGATTGGAGACCCAGTACTTC
many	TRBD1	TRBV5-4	TRBJ2-7	CASSLVLSRGLGSEQYF	TGTGCCAGCAGCTTGGTCCTGAGCAGGGGGCTCGGGAGCGAGCAGTACTTC
NA	TRBD2	TRBV4-1	TRBJ2-7	CASSQVAGRSYEQYF	TGCGCCAGCAGCCAAGTAGCGGGCCGATCCTACGAGCAGTACTTC
NA	NA	TRBV27	TRBJ2-2	CASSLLGVGELFF	TGTGCCAGCAGTTTATTGGGGGTCGGGGAGCTGTTTTTT
NA	NA	TRBV5-6	TRBJ2-7	CASSSGENEQYF	TGTGCCAGCAGCTCGGGGGAGAACGAGCAGTACTTC
NA	NA	TRBV5-6	TRBJ2-4	CASSFDQPEDIQYF	TGTGCCAGCAGCTTCGACCAGCCAGAAGACATTCAGTACTTC
once	TRBD1	TRBV29-1	TRBJ2-1	CSVRTGLNNEQFF	TGCAGCGTCCGGACAGGGCTTAACAATGAGCAGTTCTTC
once	TRBD2	TRBV14	TRBJ2-7	CASAGGLDEQYF	TGTGCCAGCGCGGGGGGGCTCGACGAGCAGTACTTC
NA	TRBD1	TRBV25-1	TRBJ1-1	CASSEATGGETEAFF	TGTGCCAGCAGTGAGGCCACAGGGGGCGAGACTGAAGCTTTCTTT
NA	TRBD2	TRBV5-1	TRBJ2-3	CASSPHLADTDTQYF	TGCGCCAGCAGCCCCCATCTAGCGGACACAGATACGCAGTATTTT
NA	TRBD1	TRBV2	TRBJ1-6	CASSEGTGVGSPLHF	TGTGCCAGCAGTGAAGGGACAGGGGTAGGCTCACCCCTCCACTTT
once	TRBD1	TRBV28	TRBJ1-2	CASSFGTGDGYTF	TGTGCCAGCAGTTTTGGGACAGGCGATGGCTACACCTTC
NA	NA	TRBV7-2	TRBJ2-1	CASSLDHNEQFF	TGTGCCAGCAGCTTAGATCATAATGAGCAGTTCTTC
NA	TRBD1	TRBV15	TRBJ2-1	CATSRDPYGTGLNEQFF	TGTGCCACCAGCAGAGACCCTTACGGGACAGGGTTAAATGAGCAGTTCTTC
NA	NA	TRBV11-1	TRBJ2-5	CASSPVDSDGLFGEETQYF	TGTGCCAGCAGCCCGGTTGATAGCGACGGGTTATTCGGTGAAGAGACCCAGTACTTC
NA	TRBD2	TRBV4-2	TRBJ2-7	CASRPGLESYEQYF	TGTGCCAGCAGGCCGGGACTAGAGTCCTACGAGCAGTACTTC
NA	NA	TRBV27	TRBJ2-7	CASSLSSGGYEQYF	TGTGCCAGCAGTTTATCGTCCGGCGGCTACGAGCAGTACTTC
NA	TRBD1	TRBV5-5	TRBJ2-7	CASSLGTGVFTSYEQYF	TGTGCCAGCAGCTTAGGGACAGGGGTTTTCACATCCTACGAGCAGTACTTC
NA	NA	TRBV9	TRBJ2-3	CASSVVDIYTDTQYF	TGTGCCAGCAGCGTAGTGGATATTTACACAGATACGCAGTATTTT
NA	NA	TRBV7-9	TRBJ1-1	CASSLEGFSLNTEAFF	TGTGCCAGCAGCTTAGAGGGCTTTTCACTGAACACTGAAGCTTTCTTT
NA	TRBD1	TRBV27	TRBJ2-7	CASSLLGTGGYEQYF	TGTGCCAGCAGTTTATTAGGGACAGGGGGATACGAGCAGTACTTC
once	NA	TRBV5-4	TRBJ1-1	CASSFFTGDSEAFF	TGTGCCAGCAGCTTTTTTACCGGTGACTCTGAAGCTTTCTTT
NA	NA	TRBV19	TRBJ2-7	CASSLAGTSYEQYF	TGTGCCAGTAGTCTAGCCGGGACCTCCTACGAGCAGTACTTC
NA	NA	TRBV27	TRBJ2-1	CASSLSNEQFF	TGTGCCAGCAGTTTAAGCAATGAGCAGTTCTTC
NA	TRBD2	TRBV27	TRBJ2-4	CASSSSGKNIQYF	TGTGCCAGCAGTTCTAGCGGCAAAAACATTCAGTACTTC
NA	NA	TRBV5-4	TRBJ2-3	CASSRNPTDTQYF	TGTGCCAGCAGCAGGAACCCCACAGATACGCAGTATTTT
NA	NA	TRBV19	TRBJ1-1	CASSIQGGNTEAFF	TGTGCCAGTAGTATACAGGGAGGGAACACTGAAGCTTTCTTT
NA	TRBD1	TRBV9	TRBJ2-7	CASSVGGRGSEQYF	TGTGCCAGCAGCGTAGGGGGCAGGGGGAGCGAGCAGTACTTC
NA	NA	TRBV6-5	TRBJ2-7	CASSWSRAPHEQYF	TGTGCCAGCAGTTGGTCTAGGGCCCCCCACGAGCAGTACTTC
NA	TRBD1	TRBV11-2	TRBJ1-1	CASSLDLGGRGGFTEAFF	TGTGCCAGCAGCTTAGATCTGGGTGGCAGGGGGGGGTTCACTGAAGCTTTCTTT
few	TRBD1	TRBV2	TRBJ1-2	CASIEGTGGTF	TGTGCCAGCATAGAGGGGACAGGGGGAACCTTC
NA	TRBD1	TRBV4-1	TRBJ1-2	CASSHLLGGQGAKDYGYTF	TGCGCCAGCAGCCACCTCCTAGGGGGACAGGGGGCTAAGGACTATGGCTACACCTTC
NA	TRBD1	TRBV5-4	TRBJ1-2	CASSLGQGAVYGYTF	TGTGCCAGCAGCTTGGGACAGGGTGCAGTCTATGGCTACACCTTC
NA	NA	TRBV28	TRBJ2-4	CASSMPGPPSNIQYF	TGTGCCAGCAGTATGCCGGGACCTCCTAGCAACATTCAGTACTTC
NA	NA	TRBV27	TRBJ1-1	CASSGSVGEAFF	TGTGCCAGCAGTGGGAGTGTGGGTGAAGCTTTCTTT
NA	NA	TRBV4-1	TRBJ2-7	CASSPDGGSRASEQYF	TGCGCCAGCAGCCCAGACGGTGGTTCTCGAGCGTCCGAGCAGTACTTC
NA	NA	TRBV28	TRBJ2-7	CASSFGLGEQYF	TGTGCCAGCAGTTTTGGGTTGGGCGAGCAGTACTTC
NA	TRBD2	TRBV13	TRBJ2-5	CASSPRLAGEETQYF	TGTGCCAGCAGCCCGAGACTAGCGGGAGAAGAGACCCAGTACTTC
NA	NA	TRBV30	TRBJ2-7	CAWTDSVSYEQYF	TGTGCCTGGACTGACAGTGTTTCCTACGAGCAGTACTTC
NA	NA	TRBV27	TRBJ2-2	CASSSPGTLRTGELFF	TGTGCCAGCAGTTCCCCCGGGACTCTTAGGACCGGGGAGCTGTTTTTT